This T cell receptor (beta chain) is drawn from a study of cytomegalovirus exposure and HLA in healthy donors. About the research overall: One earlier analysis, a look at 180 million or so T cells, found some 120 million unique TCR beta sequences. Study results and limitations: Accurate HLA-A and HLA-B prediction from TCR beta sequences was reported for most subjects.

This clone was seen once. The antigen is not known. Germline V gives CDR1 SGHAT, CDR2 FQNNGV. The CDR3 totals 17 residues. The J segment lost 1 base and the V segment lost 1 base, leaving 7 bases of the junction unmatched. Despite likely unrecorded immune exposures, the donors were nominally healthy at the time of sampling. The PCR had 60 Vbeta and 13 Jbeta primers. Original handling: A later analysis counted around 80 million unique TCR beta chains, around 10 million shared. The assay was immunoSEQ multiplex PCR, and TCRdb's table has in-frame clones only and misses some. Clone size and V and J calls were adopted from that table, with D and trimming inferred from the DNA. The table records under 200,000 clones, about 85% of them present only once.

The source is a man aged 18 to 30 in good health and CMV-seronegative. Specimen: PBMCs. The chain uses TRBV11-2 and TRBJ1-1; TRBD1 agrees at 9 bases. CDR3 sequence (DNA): TGTGCCAGCAGCTTAGCCCCGGGACAGGGTAGGAACACTGAAGCTTTCTTT. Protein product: CASSLAPGQGRNTEAFF.